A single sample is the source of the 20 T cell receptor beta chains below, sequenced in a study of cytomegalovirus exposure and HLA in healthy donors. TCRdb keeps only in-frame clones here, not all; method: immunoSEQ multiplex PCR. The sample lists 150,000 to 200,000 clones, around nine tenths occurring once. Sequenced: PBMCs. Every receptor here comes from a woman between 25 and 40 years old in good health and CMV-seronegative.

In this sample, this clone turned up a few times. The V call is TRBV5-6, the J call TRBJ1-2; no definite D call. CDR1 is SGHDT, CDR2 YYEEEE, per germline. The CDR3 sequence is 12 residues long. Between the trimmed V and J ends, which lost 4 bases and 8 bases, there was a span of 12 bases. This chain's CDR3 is CASSPPLEGYTF. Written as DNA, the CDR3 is TGTGCCAGCAGCCCCCCTCTGGAGGGCTACACCTTC.

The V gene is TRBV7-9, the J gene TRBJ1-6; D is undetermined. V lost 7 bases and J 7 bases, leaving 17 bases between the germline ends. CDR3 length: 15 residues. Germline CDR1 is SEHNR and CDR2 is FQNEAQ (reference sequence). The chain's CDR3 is CASIPEALWNSPLHF. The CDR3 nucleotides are TGTGCCAGCATTCCAGAGGCCCTTTGGAATTCACCCCTCCACTTT.

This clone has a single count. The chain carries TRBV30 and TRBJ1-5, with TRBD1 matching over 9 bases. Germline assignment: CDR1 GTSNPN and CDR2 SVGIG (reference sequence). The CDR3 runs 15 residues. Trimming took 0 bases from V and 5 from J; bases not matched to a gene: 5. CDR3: CAWSVGGQGYQPQHF. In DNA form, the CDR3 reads TGTGCCTGGAGTGTTGGGGGACAGGGATATCAGCCCCAGCATTTT.

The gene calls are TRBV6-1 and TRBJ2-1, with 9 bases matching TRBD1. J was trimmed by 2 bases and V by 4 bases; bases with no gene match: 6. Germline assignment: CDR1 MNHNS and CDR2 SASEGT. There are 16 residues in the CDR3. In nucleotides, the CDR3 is TGTGCCAGCAGTGCCCGACAGGGGGGAACCTACAATGAGCAGTTCTTC. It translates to CASSARQGGTYNEQFF.

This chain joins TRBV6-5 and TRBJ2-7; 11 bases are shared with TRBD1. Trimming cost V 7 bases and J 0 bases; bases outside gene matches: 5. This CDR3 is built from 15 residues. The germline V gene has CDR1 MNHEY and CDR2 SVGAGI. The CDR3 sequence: CASTAGTGGSYEQYF. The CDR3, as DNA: TGTGCCAGCACGGCGGGGACAGGGGGCTCCTACGAGCAGTACTTC.

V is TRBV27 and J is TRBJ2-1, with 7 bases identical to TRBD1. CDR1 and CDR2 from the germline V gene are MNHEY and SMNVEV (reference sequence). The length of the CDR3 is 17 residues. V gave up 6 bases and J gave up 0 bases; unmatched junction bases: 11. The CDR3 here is CASSTKSGQSSYNEQFF. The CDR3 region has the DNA TGTGCCAGCAGCACTAAGTCGGGACAGAGCTCCTACAATGAGCAGTTCTTC.

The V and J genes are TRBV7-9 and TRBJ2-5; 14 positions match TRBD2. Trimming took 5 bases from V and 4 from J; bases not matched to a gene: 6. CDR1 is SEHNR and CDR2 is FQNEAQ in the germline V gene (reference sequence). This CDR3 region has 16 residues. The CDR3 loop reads CASSPTSGGARETQYF. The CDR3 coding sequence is TGTGCCAGCAGCCCGACTAGCGGGGGGGCAAGAGAGACCCAGTACTTC.

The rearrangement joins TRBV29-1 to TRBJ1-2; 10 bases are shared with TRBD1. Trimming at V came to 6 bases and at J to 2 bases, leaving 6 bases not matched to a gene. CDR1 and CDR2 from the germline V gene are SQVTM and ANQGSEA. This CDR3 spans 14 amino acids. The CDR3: CSVVDRGRNYGYTF. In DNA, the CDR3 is TGCAGCGTAGTAGACAGGGGGCGAAACTATGGCTACACCTTC.

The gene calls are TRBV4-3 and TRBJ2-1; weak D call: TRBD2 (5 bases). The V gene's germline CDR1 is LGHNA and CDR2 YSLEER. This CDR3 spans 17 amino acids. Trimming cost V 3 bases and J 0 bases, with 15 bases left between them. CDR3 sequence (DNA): TGCGCCAGCAGCCAGGACGAGGAGGCGAGCTCCTACAATGAGCAGTTCTTC. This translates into CASSQDEEASSYNEQFF.

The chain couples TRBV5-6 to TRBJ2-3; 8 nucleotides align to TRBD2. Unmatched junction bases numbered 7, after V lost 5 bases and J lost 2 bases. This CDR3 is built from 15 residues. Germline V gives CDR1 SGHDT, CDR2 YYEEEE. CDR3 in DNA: TGTGCCAGCAGGATGGGACTAGAGACCACAGATACGCAGTATTTT. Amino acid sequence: CASRMGLETTDTQYF.

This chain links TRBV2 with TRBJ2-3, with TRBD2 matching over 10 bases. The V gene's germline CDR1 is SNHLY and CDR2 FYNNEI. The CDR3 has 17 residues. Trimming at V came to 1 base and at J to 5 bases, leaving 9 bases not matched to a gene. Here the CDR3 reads CASSEGASGGLVDTQYF. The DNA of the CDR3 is TGTGCCAGCAGTGAAGGGGCTAGCGGGGGTCTGGTAGATACGCAGTATTTT.

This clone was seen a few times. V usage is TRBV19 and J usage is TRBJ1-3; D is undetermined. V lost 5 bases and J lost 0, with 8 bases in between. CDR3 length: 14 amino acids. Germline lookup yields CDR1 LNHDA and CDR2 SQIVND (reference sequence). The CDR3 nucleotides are TGTGCCAGTAGTCGTGAGAGCTCTGGAAACACCATATATTTT. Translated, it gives CASSRESSGNTIYF. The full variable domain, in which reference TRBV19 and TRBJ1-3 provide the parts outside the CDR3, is DGGITQSPKYLFRKEGQNVTLSCEQNLNHDAMYWYRQDPGQGLRLIYYSQIVNDFQKGDIAEGYSVSREKKESFPLTVTSAQKNPTAFYLCASSRESSGNTIYFGEGSWLTVV.

Here the CDR3 DNA reads TGCGCCAGCAGCCAAGGTGGGGCAGCTTCATACTACGAGCAGTACTTC. This encodes CASSQGGAASYYEQYF. This rearrangement joins TRBV4-1 to TRBJ2-7, with a possible D match to TRBD1 (5 bases). V was trimmed by 1 base and J by 3 bases, leaving 16 bases between them. The V gene's germline CDR1 is MGHRA and CDR2 YSYEKL. The CDR3 is 16 amino acids.

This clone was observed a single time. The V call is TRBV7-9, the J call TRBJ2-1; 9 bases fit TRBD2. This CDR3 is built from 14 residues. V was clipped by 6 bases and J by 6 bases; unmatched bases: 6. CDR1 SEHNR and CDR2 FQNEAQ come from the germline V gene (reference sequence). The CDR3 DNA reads TGTGCCAGCAGACGTGGCGGGGGGGTCAATGAGCAGTTCTTC. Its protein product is CASRRGGGVNEQFF.

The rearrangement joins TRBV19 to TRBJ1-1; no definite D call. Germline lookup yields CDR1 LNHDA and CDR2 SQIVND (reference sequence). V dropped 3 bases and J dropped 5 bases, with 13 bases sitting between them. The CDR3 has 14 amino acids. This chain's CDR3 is CASSMRRERTEAFF. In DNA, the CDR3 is TGTGCCAGTAGTATGAGGCGGGAACGAACTGAAGCTTTCTTT.

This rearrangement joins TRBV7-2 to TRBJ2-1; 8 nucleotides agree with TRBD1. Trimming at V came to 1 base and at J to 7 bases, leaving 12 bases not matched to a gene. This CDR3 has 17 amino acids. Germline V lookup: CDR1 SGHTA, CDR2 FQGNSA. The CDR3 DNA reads TGTGCCAGCAGCTTAGACTCAGGGGGCACCGCGCAAAATGAGCAGTTCTTC. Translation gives CASSLDSGGTAQNEQFF.

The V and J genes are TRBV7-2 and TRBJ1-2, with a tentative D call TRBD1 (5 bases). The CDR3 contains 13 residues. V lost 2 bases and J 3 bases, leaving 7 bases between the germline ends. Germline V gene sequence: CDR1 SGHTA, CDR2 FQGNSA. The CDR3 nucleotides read TGTGCCAGCAGCTTATCGGGGGACTATGGCTACACCTTC. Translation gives CASSLSGDYGYTF.

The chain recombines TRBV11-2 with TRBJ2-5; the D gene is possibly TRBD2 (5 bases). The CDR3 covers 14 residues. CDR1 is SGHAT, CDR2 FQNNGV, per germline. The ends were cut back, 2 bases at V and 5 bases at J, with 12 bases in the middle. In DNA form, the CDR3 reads TGTGCCAGCAGCTTACGGGAAAACCTGGAGACCCAGTACTTC. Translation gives CASSLRENLETQYF.

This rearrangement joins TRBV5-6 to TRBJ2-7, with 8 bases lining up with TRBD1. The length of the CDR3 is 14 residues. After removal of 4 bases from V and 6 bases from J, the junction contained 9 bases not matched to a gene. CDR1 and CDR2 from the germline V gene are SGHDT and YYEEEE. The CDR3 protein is CASSLGQGPLEQYF. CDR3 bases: TGTGCCAGCAGCCTTGGACAGGGACCCCTCGAGCAGTACTTC.

The CDR3 DNA reads as TGCAGCGTTGGTCTCACGGGGAACACTGAAGCTTTCTTT. It yields the protein CSVGLTGNTEAFF. This chain links TRBV29-1 with TRBJ1-1; D gene ambiguous. Germline values: CDR1 SQVTM, CDR2 ANQGSEA. The CDR3 is 13 residues long. V lost 4 bases and J lost 1, with 10 bases in between.